The clone carrying this T cell receptor beta chain was seen only a few times. Its antigen is not known. The CDR3 runs to 14 residues. Between the trimmed V and J ends, which lost 3 bases and 0 bases, there was a span of 9 bases. Germline values: CDR1 DFQATT, CDR2 SNEGSKA (reference sequence). TCRdb processed the reads anew with MiXCR; each CDR3 protein has one entry. The sample has 150,000 to 200,000 distinct CDR3 sequences; about a sixth are singletons. This record comes from a study of T cell repertoires in cytomegalovirus infection. Overall study: Indications came from public TCR beta signatures; they pointed to CMV infection and to a matching HLA type. Whole-study results and caveats: People with CMV and the relevant HLA were identified by cumulative public TCR beta family frequency. Within the response measured ex vivo, HLA-C-restricted CMV-specific TCR beta clonotypes were dominant.

The specimen was CD8+ T cells from PBMCs. This chain connects TRBV20-1 to TRBJ1-5; no reliable D call. The sequence came from a human donor in good health (CMV status not recorded). Some clones in this sample may be carry-over from other donors' samples. Here the CDR3 reads CSARREYSNQPQHF. The CDR3 DNA follows: TGCAGTGCTAGGCGGGAGTATAGCAATCAGCCCCAGCATTTT.